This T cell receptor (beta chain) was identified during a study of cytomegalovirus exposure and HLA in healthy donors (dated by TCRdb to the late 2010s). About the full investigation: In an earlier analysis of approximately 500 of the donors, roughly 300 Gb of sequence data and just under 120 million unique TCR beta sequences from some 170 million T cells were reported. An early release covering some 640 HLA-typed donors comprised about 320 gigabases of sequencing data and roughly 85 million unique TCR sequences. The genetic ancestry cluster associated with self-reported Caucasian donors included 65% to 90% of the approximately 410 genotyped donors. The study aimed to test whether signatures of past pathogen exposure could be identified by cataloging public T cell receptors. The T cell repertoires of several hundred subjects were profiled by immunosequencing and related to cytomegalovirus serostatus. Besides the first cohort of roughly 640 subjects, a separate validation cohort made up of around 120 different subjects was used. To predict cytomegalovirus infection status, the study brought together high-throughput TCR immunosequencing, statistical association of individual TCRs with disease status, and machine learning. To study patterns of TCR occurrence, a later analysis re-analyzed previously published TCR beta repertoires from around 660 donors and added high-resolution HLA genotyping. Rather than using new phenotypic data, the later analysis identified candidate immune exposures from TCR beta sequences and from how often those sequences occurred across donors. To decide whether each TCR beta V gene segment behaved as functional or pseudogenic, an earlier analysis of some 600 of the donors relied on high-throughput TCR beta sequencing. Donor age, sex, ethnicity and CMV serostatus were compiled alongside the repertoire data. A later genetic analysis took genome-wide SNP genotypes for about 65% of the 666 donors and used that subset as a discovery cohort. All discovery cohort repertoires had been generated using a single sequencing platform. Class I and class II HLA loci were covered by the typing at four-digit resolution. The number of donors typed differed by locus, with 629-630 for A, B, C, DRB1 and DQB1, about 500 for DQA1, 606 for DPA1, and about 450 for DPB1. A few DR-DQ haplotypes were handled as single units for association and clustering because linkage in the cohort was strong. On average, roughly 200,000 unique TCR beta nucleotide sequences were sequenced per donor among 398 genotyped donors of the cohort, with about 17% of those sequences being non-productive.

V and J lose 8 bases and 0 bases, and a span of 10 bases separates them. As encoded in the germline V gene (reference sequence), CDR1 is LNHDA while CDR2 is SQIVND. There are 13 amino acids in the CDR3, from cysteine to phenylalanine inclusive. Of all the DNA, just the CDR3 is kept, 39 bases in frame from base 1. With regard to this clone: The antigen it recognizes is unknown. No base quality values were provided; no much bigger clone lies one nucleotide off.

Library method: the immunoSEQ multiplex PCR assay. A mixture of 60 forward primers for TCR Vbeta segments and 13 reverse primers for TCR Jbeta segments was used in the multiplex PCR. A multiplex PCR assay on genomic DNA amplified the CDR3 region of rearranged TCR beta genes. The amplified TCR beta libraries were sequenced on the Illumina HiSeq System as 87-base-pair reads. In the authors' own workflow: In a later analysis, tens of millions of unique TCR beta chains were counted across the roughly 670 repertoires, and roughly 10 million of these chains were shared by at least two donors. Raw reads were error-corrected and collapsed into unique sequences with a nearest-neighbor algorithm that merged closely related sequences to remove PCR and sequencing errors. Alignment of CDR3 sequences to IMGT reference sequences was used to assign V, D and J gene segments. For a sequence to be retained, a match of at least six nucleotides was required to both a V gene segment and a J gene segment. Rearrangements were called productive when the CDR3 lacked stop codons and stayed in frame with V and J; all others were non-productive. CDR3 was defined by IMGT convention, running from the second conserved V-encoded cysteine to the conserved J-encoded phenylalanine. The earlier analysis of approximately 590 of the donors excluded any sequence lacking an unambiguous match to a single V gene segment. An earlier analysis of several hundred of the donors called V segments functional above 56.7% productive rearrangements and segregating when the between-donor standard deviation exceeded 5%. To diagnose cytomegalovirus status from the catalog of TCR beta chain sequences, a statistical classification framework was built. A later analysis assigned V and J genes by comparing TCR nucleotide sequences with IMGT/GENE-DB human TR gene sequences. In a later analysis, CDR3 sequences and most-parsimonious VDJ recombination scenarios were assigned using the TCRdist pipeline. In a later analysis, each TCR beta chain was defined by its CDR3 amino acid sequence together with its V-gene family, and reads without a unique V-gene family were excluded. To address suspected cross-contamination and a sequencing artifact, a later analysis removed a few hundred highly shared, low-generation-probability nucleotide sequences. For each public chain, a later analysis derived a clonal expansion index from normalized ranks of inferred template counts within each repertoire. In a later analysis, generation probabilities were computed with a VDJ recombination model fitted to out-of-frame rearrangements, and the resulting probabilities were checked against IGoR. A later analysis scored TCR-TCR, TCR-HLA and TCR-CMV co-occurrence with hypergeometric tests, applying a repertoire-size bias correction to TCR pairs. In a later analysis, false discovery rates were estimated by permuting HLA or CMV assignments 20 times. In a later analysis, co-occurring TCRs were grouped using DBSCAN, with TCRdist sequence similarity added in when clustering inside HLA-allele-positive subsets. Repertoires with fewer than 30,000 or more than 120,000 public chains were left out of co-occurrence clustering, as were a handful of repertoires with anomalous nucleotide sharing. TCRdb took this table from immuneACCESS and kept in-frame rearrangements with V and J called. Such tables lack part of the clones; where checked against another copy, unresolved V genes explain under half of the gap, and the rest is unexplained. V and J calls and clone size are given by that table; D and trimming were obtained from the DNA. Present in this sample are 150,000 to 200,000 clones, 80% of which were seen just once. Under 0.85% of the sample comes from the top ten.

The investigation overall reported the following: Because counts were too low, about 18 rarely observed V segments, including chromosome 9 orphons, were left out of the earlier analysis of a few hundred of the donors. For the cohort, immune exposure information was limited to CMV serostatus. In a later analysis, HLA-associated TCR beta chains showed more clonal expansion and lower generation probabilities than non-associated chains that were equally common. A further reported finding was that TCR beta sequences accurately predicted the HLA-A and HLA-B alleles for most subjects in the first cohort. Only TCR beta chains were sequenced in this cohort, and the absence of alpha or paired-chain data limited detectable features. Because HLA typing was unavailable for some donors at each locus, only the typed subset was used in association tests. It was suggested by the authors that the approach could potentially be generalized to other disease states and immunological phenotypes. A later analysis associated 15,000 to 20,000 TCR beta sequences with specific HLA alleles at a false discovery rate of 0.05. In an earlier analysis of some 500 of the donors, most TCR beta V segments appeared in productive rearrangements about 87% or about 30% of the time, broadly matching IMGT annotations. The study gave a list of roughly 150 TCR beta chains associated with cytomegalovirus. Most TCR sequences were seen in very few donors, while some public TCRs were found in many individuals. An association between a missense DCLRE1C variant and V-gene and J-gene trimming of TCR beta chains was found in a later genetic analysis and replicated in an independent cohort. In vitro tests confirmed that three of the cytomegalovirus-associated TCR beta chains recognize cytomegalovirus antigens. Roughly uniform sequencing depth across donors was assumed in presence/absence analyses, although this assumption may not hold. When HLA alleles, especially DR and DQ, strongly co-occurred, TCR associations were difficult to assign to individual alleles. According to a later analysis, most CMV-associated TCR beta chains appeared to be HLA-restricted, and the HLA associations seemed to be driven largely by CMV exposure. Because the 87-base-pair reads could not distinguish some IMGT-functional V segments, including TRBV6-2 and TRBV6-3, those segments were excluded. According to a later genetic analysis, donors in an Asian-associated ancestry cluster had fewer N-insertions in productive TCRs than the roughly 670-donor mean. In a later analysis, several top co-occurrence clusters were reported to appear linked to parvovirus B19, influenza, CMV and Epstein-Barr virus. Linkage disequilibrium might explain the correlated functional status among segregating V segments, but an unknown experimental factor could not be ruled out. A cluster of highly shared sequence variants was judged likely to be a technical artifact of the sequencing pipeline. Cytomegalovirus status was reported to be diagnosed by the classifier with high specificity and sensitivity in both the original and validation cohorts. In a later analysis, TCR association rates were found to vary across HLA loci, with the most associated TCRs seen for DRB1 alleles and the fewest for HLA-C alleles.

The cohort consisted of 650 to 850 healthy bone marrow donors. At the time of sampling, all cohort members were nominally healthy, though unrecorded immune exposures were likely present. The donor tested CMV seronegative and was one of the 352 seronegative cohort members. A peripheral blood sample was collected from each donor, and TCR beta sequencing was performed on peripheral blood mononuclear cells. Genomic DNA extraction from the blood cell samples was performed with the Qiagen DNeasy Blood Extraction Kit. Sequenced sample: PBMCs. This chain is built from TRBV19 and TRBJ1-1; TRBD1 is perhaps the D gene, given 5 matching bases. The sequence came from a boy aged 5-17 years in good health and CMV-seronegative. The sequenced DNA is TGTGCCAGTGGGGCACAGATGAACACTGAAGCTTTCTTT. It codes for CASGAQMNTEAFF.